Described below is a single T cell receptor (beta chain) sequence and its context. The antigen is unknown. The data stem from a study of cytomegalovirus exposure and HLA in healthy donors. Study findings and constraints: TRBV6-2, TRBV6-3 and some other V segments were excluded as indistinguishable.

PCR employed 60 Vbeta and 13 Jbeta primers. TCRdb keeps only in-frame clones here, not all; method: immunoSEQ multiplex PCR. The sample lists around 170,000 clones, 60% to 85% occurring once. CDR3 length: 11 amino acids. The V gene lost 4 bases and the J gene lost 8 bases, with 8 bases spanning the gap. Germline lookup yields CDR1 MDHEN and CDR2 SYDVKM. The sequenced sample consisted of PBMCs. This chain connects TRBV28 to TRBJ1-2; D might be TRBD1 (5 bases). This sequence originates from a woman aged 45-65 years in good health and CMV-seropositive. CDR3 in amino acids: CASSWGAGYTF. In DNA, the CDR3 is TGTGCCAGCAGTTGGGGCGCGGGCTACACCTTC.